The present entry profiles one TCR beta chain with its context. The entry originates in a study of STAT5B mutations in CD4+ large granular lymphocyte leukemia. Germline-derived CDR1 and CDR2 are LNHDA and SQIVND (reference sequence). The ends lost 5 bases at V and 1 base at J; junction bases unmatched: 2. The length of the CDR3 is 13 residues. The assay was immunoSEQ multiplex PCR, and TCRdb's table has in-frame clones only and misses some. The data contain fewer than 50,000 clones, more than 70% of them seen just once; the ten biggest clones take up 0.55%. The chain employs TRBV19 and TRBJ2-7, with 7 bases fitting TRBD1. This clonotype was sampled from a human donor in good health. Sequenced: CD4+ T cells from blood buffy coats. In DNA form, the CDR3 reads TGTGCCAGTAGTGTACAGGGGTCCTACGAGCAGTACTTC. Translating it yields CASSVQGSYEQYF.